The 18 T cell receptor beta chains in this list originate from one sample, sequenced in a study of blood T cell repertoires in COVID-19. Measured with immunoSEQ multiplex PCR; TCRdb has only the in-frame clones, and not every one. The repertoire has just over 650,000 clones, 85% to 90% of them found once; the top ten carry approximately 0.3%. Specimen: peripheral blood. The receptors here all came from a woman aged 18-29 years with acute or convalescent COVID-19.

V usage is TRBV24-1 and J usage is TRBJ2-2; D is possibly TRBD2 (6 bases). V lost 3 bases and J lost 5, with 6 bases in between. Germline CDR1 KGHDR, CDR2 SFDVKD. CDR3 length: 13 residues. In DNA, the CDR3 is TGTGCCACCAGTGATGGAGGGACCGGGGAGCTGTTTTTT. Protein sequence: CATSDGGTGELFF.

The V call is TRBV30, the J call TRBJ1-4, with unresolved D. In germline, CDR1 is GTSNPN, CDR2 SVGIG (reference sequence). This CDR3 comprises 12 residues. Trimming removed 2 bases from V and 8 bases from J, with 9 bases in between. CDR3: CAWSTGGEKLFF. DNA of the CDR3: TGTGCCTGGAGTACCGGAGGGGAAAAACTGTTTTTT.

For the CDR3, the DNA is TGCAGCGTTGAGGCAGTCAGAGGGGAGCAGTACTTC. Its protein product is CSVEAVRGEQYF. V usage is TRBV29-1 and J usage is TRBJ2-7, with D maybe TRBD2 (5 bases). The CDR3 runs 12 residues. The V gene lost 3 bases and the J gene lost 7 bases, with 13 bases spanning the gap. Germline V CDR1 and CDR2: SQVTM, ANQGSEA.

V and J are TRBV11-2 and TRBJ2-3; 10 nucleotides agree with TRBD2. Germline lookup yields CDR1 SGHAT and CDR2 FQNNGV. V lost 4 bases to trimming and J lost 0 bases; unmatched junction nucleotides: 4. CDR3 length: 16 residues. The DNA of the CDR3 is TGTGCCAGCAGCTCCGGACTAGCGGCAAGCACAGATACGCAGTATTTT. This sequence encodes CASSSGLAASTDTQYF.

The rearrangement uses TRBV3-1 (or the pseudogene TRBV3-2) and TRBJ2-7, with 8 bases aligning to TRBD1. CDR3 length: 15 residues. Germline trimming cut 1 base from V and 12 bases from J; bases unmatched to any gene: 14. The germline gives CDR1 LGHDT, CDR2 YNNKEL (reference sequence). CDR3 protein: CASSQGVFTADRVYF. Written as DNA, the CDR3 is TGTGCCAGCAGCCAAGGGGTTTTTACGGCGGACAGGGTGTACTTC.

This clone was seen a single time. The chain joins TRBV19 to TRBJ2-7; D perhaps matches TRBD2 (5 bases). The V and J ends lost 0 bases and 6 bases respectively, with 9 bases between them. In germline, CDR1 is LNHDA, CDR2 SQIVND (reference sequence). CDR3 size: 13 residues. CDR3: CASSIDSEGEQYF. The CDR3 DNA reads TGTGCCAGTAGTATAGACTCCGAGGGCGAGCAGTACTTC.

CDR3: CASSQDPGRDTYEQYF. The CDR3, as DNA: TGCGCCAGCAGCCAAGATCCGGGAAGGGATACCTACGAGCAGTACTTC. The chain has TRBV4-3 and TRBJ2-7, with D possibly matching TRBD2 (5 bases). Germline loops: CDR1 LGHNA, CDR2 YSLEER. The CDR3 sequence is 16 residues long. The V gene lost 0 bases and the J gene lost 2 bases, with 14 bases spanning the gap.

The chain employs TRBV7-2 and TRBJ2-2, with D perhaps TRBD1 (5 bases). Trimming left V 4 bases short and J 5 bases short, with 14 bases between. Germline V CDR1 and CDR2: SGHTA, FQGNSA. The CDR3 loop spans 15 amino acids. The CDR3 bases are TGTGCCAGCAGCTCGGCCTGGGGCCGGACCGGGGAGCTGTTTTTT. Protein: CASSSAWGRTGELFF.

A single count supports this clone. The rearrangement uses TRBV6-5 and TRBJ2-4, with D maybe TRBD2 (5 bases). The V and J ends lost 4 bases and 8 bases respectively, with 12 bases between them. CDR3 length: 13 residues. Germline CDR1 and CDR2: MNHEY and SVGAGI. The chain's CDR3 is CASSSLRADIQYF. The CDR3 nucleotides are TGTGCCAGCAGTTCCCTAAGAGCGGACATTCAGTACTTC.

The chain uses TRBV19 and TRBJ1-1, with unresolved D. Germline V gene sequence: CDR1 LNHDA, CDR2 SQIVND (reference sequence). The CDR3 extends over 13 amino acids. Trimming removed 5 bases from V and 0 bases from J, with 7 bases in between. The CDR3 loop is CASSLAMNTEAFF. As DNA, the CDR3 is TGTGCCAGTAGTCTCGCGATGAACACTGAAGCTTTCTTT.

V and J are TRBV24-1 and TRBJ2-2, with D unresolved. Germline CDR1 is KGHDR and CDR2 is SFDVKD. Trimming cost V 0 bases and J 5 bases, with 15 bases left between them. This CDR3 comprises 17 residues. CDR3 protein: CATSDLMAGQVTGELFF. The CDR3 DNA sequence: TGTGCCACCAGTGATTTGATGGCAGGTCAAGTGACCGGGGAGCTGTTTTTT.

This chain uses TRBV9 with TRBJ2-1; D might be TRBD2 (5 bases). Germline CDR1 SGDLS, CDR2 YYNGEE. The CDR3 extends over 15 amino acids. Trimming pared 0 bases from V and 2 bases from J, leaving 9 bases between. The CDR3 nucleotides read TGTGCCAGCAGCGTAGGTCGGGGAACCTACAATGAGCAGTTCTTC. This codes for CASSVGRGTYNEQFF.

The chain links TRBV29-1 to TRBJ1-2; possibly TRBD1 for D (5 bases). This CDR3 has 12 residues. V was pared by 7 bases and J by 2 bases, with 11 bases between. Germline V gives CDR1 SQVTM, CDR2 ANQGSEA. As DNA, the CDR3 is TGCAGCGCTGTCGGGGGAAACTATGGCTACACCTTC. Translating it yields CSAVGGNYGYTF.

V is TRBV28 and J is TRBJ1-1; D remains unclear. The CDR3 runs 13 residues. Germline V gene data show CDR1 as MDHEN and CDR2 as SYDVKM. Between the trimmed V and J ends, which lost 2 bases and 3 bases, there was a span of 7 bases. This chain's CDR3 is CASSLILDTEAFF. The CDR3 DNA sequence: TGTGCCAGCAGTTTAATACTCGACACTGAAGCTTTCTTT.

This clone has a single count. The J gene is TRBJ1-5, the V gene TRBV7-2, with D tentatively TRBD1 (5 bases). The ends were cut back, 3 bases at V and 6 bases at J, with 12 bases in the middle. The CDR3 sequence is 14 residues long. In germline, CDR1 is SGHTA, CDR2 FQGNSA. CDR3 in amino acids: CASSFGGEGQPQHF. In DNA, the CDR3 is TGTGCCAGCAGCTTCGGGGGGGAGGGTCAGCCCCAGCATTTT.

The chain combines TRBV19 with TRBJ1-2; D unresolved. Germline assignment: CDR1 LNHDA and CDR2 SQIVND (reference sequence). Trimming took off 7 bases at V and 7 bases at J, with 19 bases between the two ends. The length of the CDR3 is 14 residues. As DNA, the CDR3 is TGTGCCAGTACCACACTCGGGAAACCGTCTGGCTACACCTTC. As protein: CASTTLGKPSGYTF.

There are a few counts of this clone. The chain joins TRBV25-1 to TRBJ1-2, with 12 bases matching TRBD1. CDR1 MGHDK and CDR2 SYGVNS come from the germline V gene. J was trimmed by 8 bases and V by 5 bases; bases with no gene match: 9. The CDR3 runs to 15 residues. The CDR3 region is CASSPGTGGKGGYTF. CDR3 in DNA: TGTGCCAGCAGTCCGGGGACAGGGGGCAAGGGGGGCTACACCTTC.

The V gene is TRBV28, the J gene TRBJ2-6; weak D call: TRBD1 (5 bases). CDR1 is MDHEN and CDR2 is SYDVKM in the germline V gene. The CDR3 sequence is 16 residues long. Trimming left V 5 bases short and J 2 bases short, with 13 bases between. The CDR3 loop reads CASSPRLGPGANVLTF. In DNA, the CDR3 is TGTGCCAGCAGTCCACGACTGGGGCCTGGGGCCAACGTCCTGACTTTC.